One sample yielded the 22 T cell receptor beta chains listed below, sequenced in a study of Graves' ophthalmopathy and Graves' hyperthyroidism. RNA transcripts were the source from which TCR beta CDR3 regions were amplified. Scientists carried out first-round RT-PCR using HTBI primers and then a second-round multiplex PCR. TCRdb passed the multiplex PCR reads through MiXCR, listing each CDR3 protein once. The data contain under 350,000 distinct CDR3 sequences, about a sixth of them singletons. The sequencing input was peripheral blood. The receptors originated from an adult man with Graves' ophthalmopathy.

This clonotype occurred many times. V and J are TRBV29-1 and TRBJ1-5; D may be TRBD1 (6 bases). The germline V gene has CDR1 SQVTM and CDR2 ANQGSEA. The V end was cut by 4 bases, the J end by 0 bases, with 10 bases between. This CDR3 is 14 amino acids long. The chain's CDR3 is CSVVQGHSNQPQHF. For the CDR3, the DNA is TGCAGCGTTGTACAGGGACATAGCAATCAGCCCCAGCATTTT.

The V gene is TRBV11-2, the J gene TRBJ2-5; 7 positions agree with TRBD1. Looked up from germline, CDR1 is SGHAT and CDR2 is FQNNGV. Losses at the gene ends were 5 bases for V and 4 bases for J; bases not matched to a gene: 4. The CDR3 runs to 13 residues. The CDR3 DNA is TGTGCCAGCAGCCAGGGGGTCAGAGAGACCCAGTACTTC. This translates into CASSQGVRETQYF. The full variable domain, rest sourced from reference TRBV11-2 and TRBJ2-5, is EAGVAQSPRYKIIEKRQSVAFWCNPISGHATLYWYQQILGQGPKLLIQFQNNGVVDDSQLPKDRFSAERLKGVDSTLKIQPAKLEDSAVYLCASSQGVRETQYFGPGTRLLVL.

This clonotype was seen at least ten times. The chain joins TRBV12-3 or TRBV12-4 to TRBJ2-2; 10 positions match TRBD1. The CDR3 runs 16 residues. Trimming removed 5 bases from V and 6 bases from J; junction bases left unmatched: 9. The CDR3 loop is CASSRRRTGGSGELFF. The CDR3 region has the DNA TGTGCCAGCAGTAGACGACGGACAGGGGGTTCCGGGGAGCTGTTTTTT.

Ten or more counts support this clonotype. The junction and the germline gene differ at one end; a read error may be behind it. The gene calls are TRBV3-1 and TRBJ2-5, with D perhaps assigned TRBD1 or TRBD2 (5 bases each). CDR3 length: 12 amino acids. Germline CDR1 LGHDT, CDR2 YNNKEL (reference sequence). This CDR3 reads CASSQEGRAQEF. CDR3 nucleotide sequence: TGTGCCAGCAGCCAAGAGGGACGGGCCCAGGAGTTC.

In this sample, this clonotype turned up many times. This rearrangement joins TRBV27 to TRBJ2-7; 8 bases map to TRBD1. Germline V lookup: CDR1 MNHEY, CDR2 SMNVEV (reference sequence). Losses at the gene ends were 2 bases for V and 4 bases for J; bases not matched to a gene: 4. The CDR3 runs to 14 residues. The CDR3, as DNA: TGTGCCAGCAGTTTAGACAGGGGCGCTTACGAGCAGTACTTC. Its translation: CASSLDRGAYEQYF.

V usage is TRBV5-1 and J usage is TRBJ1-1, with unresolved D. Germline V gene sequence: CDR1 SGHRS, CDR2 YFSETQ. The CDR3 covers 16 residues. V lost 4 bases, J lost 0 bases, and 16 bases lay in between. Written as DNA, the CDR3 is TGCGCCAGCAGCCGTTTTGGGGAGGCTATGAACACTGAAGCTTTCTTT. It specifies CASSRFGEAMNTEAFF. Full variable domain (remainder filled in from reference TRBV5-1 and TRBJ1-1): KAGVTQTPRYLIKTRGQQVTLSCSPISGHRSVSWYQQTPGQGLQFLFEYFSETQRNKGNFPGRFSGRQFSNSRSEMNVSTLELGDSALYLCASSRFGEAMNTEAFFGQGTRLTVV.

This clonotype was seen many times. The V gene is TRBV5-1, the J gene TRBJ2-5, with 7 bases fitting TRBD1. The CDR3 has 15 amino acids. The germline V gene has CDR1 SGHRS and CDR2 YFSETQ. The trim removed 4 bases at V and 5 bases at J, leaving 11 bases unmatched. CDR3 residues: CASSPERTGWETQYF. CDR3 sequence (DNA): TGCGCCAGCAGCCCCGAACGGACAGGTTGGGAGACCCAGTACTTC. Supplemented by reference TRBV5-1 and TRBJ2-5, the full variable domain reads KAGVTQTPRYLIKTRGQQVTLSCSPISGHRSVSWYQQTPGQGLQFLFEYFSETQRNKGNFPGRFSGRQFSNSRSEMNVSTLELGDSALYLCASSPERTGWETQYFGPGTRLLVL.

This clonotype appeared many times. The chain joins TRBV6-2 or TRBV6-3 to TRBJ1-5; D might be TRBD1 (6 bases). This CDR3 contains 11 residues. Trimming took 6 bases from V and 12 from J, leaving 12 bases between them. The germline CDR1 and CDR2 sequences are MNHEY and SVGEGT. For the CDR3, the DNA is TGTGCCAGCAGCTCCACAGGGCTCCAGCATTTT. Its protein is CASSSTGLQHF.

This clonotype was counted at least ten times. The rearrangement links TRBV28 to TRBJ1-2; D not resolved. There are 14 residues in the CDR3. CDR1 is MDHEN and CDR2 is SYDVKM in the germline V gene. Trimming pared 7 bases from V and 3 bases from J, leaving 15 bases between. This CDR3 reads CASIGASVYYGYTF. For the CDR3, the DNA is TGTGCCAGCATTGGTGCATCGGTTTACTATGGCTACACCTTC.

This clonotype was counted many times. V usage is TRBV7-2 and J usage is TRBJ1-1, with TRBD1 matching over 9 bases. V was pared by 6 bases and J by 1 base, with 6 bases of the junction left unmatched. Germline loops: CDR1 SGHTA, CDR2 FQGNSA. CDR3 size: 15 residues. For the CDR3, the DNA is TGTGCCAGCAGTACAGGGGGCGCATGGAACACTGAAGCTTTCTTT. Its translation is CASSTGGAWNTEAFF.

This chain connects TRBV2 to TRBJ1-2, with a possible D match to TRBD1 (5 bases). This CDR3 comprises 14 residues. Trimming pared 7 bases from V and 1 base from J, leaving 13 bases between. Germline CDR1 SNHLY, CDR2 FYNNEI. CDR3 DNA: TGTGCCAGCACTGACAGAAAATTTAACTATGGCTACACCTTC. Translating it yields CASTDRKFNYGYTF.

This clonotype showed up many times. This chain joins TRBV12-3 or TRBV12-4 and TRBJ1-5; 7 bases fit TRBD1. V shed 5 bases, J shed 5 bases, and the junction held 6 bases outside the gene matches. The CDR3 runs to 14 residues. The CDR3 DNA follows: TGTGCCAGCAGTCAGACAGGGTTCCATCAGCCCCAGCATTTT. It translates to CASSQTGFHQPQHF.

Many counts were recorded for this clonotype. The V and J genes are TRBV10-2 and TRBJ2-5; D may be TRBD1 (5 bases). The germline V and J ends were trimmed by 4 bases and 1 base, with 7 bases remaining between them. Per germline, CDR1 WSHSY and CDR2 SAAADI. This CDR3 is 13 amino acids long. The CDR3 loop reads CASSGTLQETQYF. CDR3 in DNA: TGCGCCAGCAGTGGGACACTCCAAGAGACCCAGTACTTC.

This clonotype has ten or more counts. The gene calls are TRBV6-1 and TRBJ2-7, with D possibly TRBD1 on 6 matching bases. V was pared by 4 bases and J by 5 bases, with 15 bases between. This CDR3 contains 14 residues. Germline assignment: CDR1 MNHNS and CDR2 SASEGT. CDR3 amino acids: CASSVGTGWDEQYF. CDR3 sequence (DNA): TGTGCCAGCAGTGTGGGCACAGGGTGGGACGAGCAGTACTTC.

This clonotype appeared many times. Here the CDR3 DNA reads TGCGCCAGCAGCCGCGGGACGGTGAAAGAGACCCAGTACTTC. Translated: CASSRGTVKETQYF. The rearrangement joins TRBV5-1 to TRBJ2-5, with a tentative D call TRBD2 (6 bases). CDR1 is SGHRS, CDR2 YFSETQ, per germline. V was pared by 4 bases and J by 3 bases, with 13 bases between. The CDR3 extends over 14 amino acids. Supplemented by reference TRBV5-1 and TRBJ2-5, the full variable domain reads KAGVTQTPRYLIKTRGQQVTLSCSPISGHRSVSWYQQTPGQGLQFLFEYFSETQRNKGNFPGRFSGRQFSNSRSEMNVSTLELGDSALYLCASSRGTVKETQYFGPGTRLLVL.

This clonotype was picked up many times. This chain links TRBV18 with TRBJ1-2; tentatively, D is TRBD1 (5 bases). CDR1 KGHSH and CDR2 LQKENI come from the germline V gene. Trimming took off 2 bases at V and 7 bases at J, with 11 bases between the two ends. The CDR3 totals 13 residues. The CDR3 DNA follows: TGTGCCAGCTCACCAGAACAGGAGGGTGGCTACACCTTC. Translating gives CASSPEQEGGYTF.

This clonotype was observed at least ten times. The V gene is TRBV11-2, the J gene TRBJ2-6; D gene unclear. V was pared by 3 bases and J by 1 base, with 10 bases between. CDR3 size: 16 residues. Germline V lookup: CDR1 SGHAT, CDR2 FQNNGV. CDR3 bases: TGTGCCAGCAGCTTTCACAGTGGTTCTGGGGCCAACGTCCTGACTTTC. It specifies CASSFHSGSGANVLTF.

This clonotype has at least ten counts. This chain uses TRBV2 with TRBJ2-5, with TRBD1 matching 7 bases. Trimming at V came to 3 bases and at J to 2 bases, leaving 9 bases not matched to a gene. Germline lookup yields CDR1 SNHLY and CDR2 FYNNEI. The CDR3 is 16 residues long. The CDR3 loop is CASSEVTGKVQETQYF. DNA of the CDR3: TGTGCCAGCAGTGAGGTGACAGGGAAGGTGCAAGAGACCCAGTACTTC.

The chain couples TRBV12-3 or TRBV12-4 to TRBJ2-7; unclear D gene. The CDR3 loop spans 11 amino acids. Trimming took 5 bases from V and 5 from J, leaving 7 bases between them. The CDR3: CASSRYNEQYF. For the CDR3, the DNA is TGTGCCAGCAGTCGATATAACGAGCAGTACTTC.

This clonotype appeared many times. The chain carries TRBV4-1 and TRBJ1-1, with D unresolved. The V end lost 0 bases, the J end lost 2 bases, and 13 bases lay between the germline ends. The CDR3 extends over 16 amino acids. The V gene's germline CDR1 is MGHRA and CDR2 YSYEKL. CDR3 residues: CASSQEERGFNTEAFF. CDR3 bases: TGCGCCAGCAGCCAAGAAGAGAGAGGGTTCAACACTGAAGCTTTCTTT.

This clonotype was seen repeatedly, ten times or more. The chain joins TRBV28 to TRBJ2-5; D possibly corresponds to TRBD2 (6 bases). This CDR3 has 14 residues. V was clipped by 2 bases and J by 3 bases, with 10 bases between them. In germline, CDR1 is MDHEN, CDR2 SYDVKM. The CDR3 sequence: CASSLRRGKETQYF. In DNA form, the CDR3 reads TGTGCCAGCAGTTTACGTCGGGGGAAAGAGACCCAGTACTTC.

This clonotype was picked up many times. The gene calls are TRBV4-1 and TRBJ2-7; 10 positions match TRBD1. V gave up 4 bases and J gave up 4 bases; unmatched junction bases: 7. In germline, CDR1 is MGHRA, CDR2 YSYEKL. The CDR3 is made up of 15 amino acids. The CDR3 spells CASSPGTGDRYEQYF. CDR3 DNA: TGCGCCAGCAGCCCCGGGACAGGGGATAGGTACGAGCAGTACTTC.